This TCR beta chain is from a study of T cells in Graves' hyperthyroidism and ophthalmopathy. Amplification of TCR beta CDR3 regions used RNA as the template. First-round RT-PCR of the TCR CDR3 relied on the HTBI primer set. TCRdb re-analysed the multiplex PCR reads in MiXCR, keeping a single row per CDR3 protein. The repertoire consists of about 460,000 distinct CDR3 sequences, with about 22% occurring once and the leading ten covering around 50%. In germline, CDR1 is SGHRS, CDR2 YFSETQ. The CDR3 contains 15 residues. V gave up 6 bases and J gave up 2 bases, with 14 bases separating them. This clonotype was seen more than once but under ten times.

The TCR originated in a woman in her seventies with Graves' ophthalmopathy. V is TRBV5-1 and J is TRBJ2-2; the D gene could be TRBD1 or TRBD2 (6 bases each). The sequencing input was blood. CDR3 amino acids: CASTWGDTNTGELFF. The CDR3 DNA sequence: TGCGCCAGCACCTGGGGGGACACTAACACCGGGGAGCTGTTTTTT.